Following are 19 T cell receptor beta chains from one sample sequenced in a study of radiation and T cells in renal cell carcinoma. Profiling relied on immunoSEQ multiplex PCR, and the TCRdb table lists in-frame clones only, not all of them. This table holds more than 140,000 clones, around 78% found once. The sample's time point: baseline pretreatment blood. Regarding treatment: 15 Gy SBRT to primary tumor, nephrectomy 4 weeks later. The source was blood, collected from a patient whose treatment included radiotherapy and nephrectomy. These TCRs come from a woman aged 45-59 years with renal cell carcinoma.

The rearrangement links TRBV21-1 to TRBJ2-7; the table's D call TRBD1 went unverified against the DNA. TRBV21-1 has pseudogene status. The CDR3 is 15 residues long. CDR3 DNA sequence: TGTGCCAGCAGCAAAGCGCAGGGGAGCTCCTACGAGCAGTACTTC. It codes for CASSKAQGSSYEQYF.

J is TRBJ1-1 and V is TRBV30, with 7 bases lining up with TRBD1. The CDR3 has 16 residues. J lost 3 bases, V lost 1 base, and 11 bases had no gene match. The germline V gene encodes CDR1 GTSNPN and CDR2 SVGIG (reference sequence). CDR3 protein: CAWSAISSGGDTEAFF. The CDR3 nucleotides are TGTGCCTGGAGTGCAATTTCGTCAGGGGGAGACACTGAAGCTTTCTTT.

This sequence joins TRBV15 and TRBJ1-4; 8 bases are a match to TRBD1. The V gene end was trimmed by 1 base and the J gene end by 8 bases; junction bases not matched to a gene: 6. This CDR3 spans 15 amino acids. Germline loops: CDR1 LNHNV, CDR2 YYDKDF (reference sequence). In DNA form, the CDR3 reads TGTGCCACCAGCAGAGTAGGACAGGGTGAAGAAAAACTGTTTTTT. It codes for CATSRVGQGEEKLFF.

This clone has a handful of counts. The chain combines TRBV18 with TRBJ1-6; D not resolved. Germline V gene data show CDR1 as KGHSH and CDR2 as LQKENI. The CDR3 contains 15 residues. V gave up 1 base and J gave up 5 bases, with 9 bases separating them. CDR3 nucleotide sequence: TGTGCCAGCTCACCACAGAGTTTAAATAATTCACCCCTCCACTTT. Its translation: CASSPQSLNNSPLHF.

The chain has TRBV5-4 and TRBJ2-7, with 8 bases lining up with TRBD2. Germline CDR1 reads SGHNT; CDR2 reads YYREEE (reference sequence). After removal of 2 bases from V and 2 bases from J, the junction contained 3 bases not matched to a gene. The CDR3 is 14 residues long. CDR3 amino acids: CASSFTSGAYEQYF. In DNA form, the CDR3 reads TGTGCCAGCAGCTTCACTAGCGGAGCCTACGAGCAGTACTTC.

This chain connects TRBV13 to TRBJ1-2; D is unclear. This CDR3 has 11 amino acids. From germline, CDR1 is PRHDT and CDR2 FYEKMQ (reference sequence). Trimming removed 4 bases at V and 8 bases at J, with 8 bases between. In nucleotides, the CDR3 is TGTGCCAGCAGCTCCCGAGGGGGCTACACCTTC. This encodes CASSSRGGYTF.

This chain joins TRBV4-3 and TRBJ2-5, with a tentative D call TRBD2 (7 bases). The CDR3 has 16 amino acids. Germline CDR1 LGHNA, CDR2 YSLEER. V was shortened by 1 base and J by 3 bases, with 15 bases between the two germline ends. The CDR3 reads CASSQALGGGEETQYF. CDR3 DNA: TGCGCCAGCAGCCAAGCGTTAGGGGGAGGGGAAGAGACCCAGTACTTC.

The V and J genes are TRBV30 and TRBJ1-4, with D unclear. Trimming stripped 1 base from V and 7 bases from J, with 10 bases between. The V gene's germline CDR1 is GTSNPN and CDR2 SVGIG (reference sequence). The CDR3 sequence is 13 residues long. This chain's CDR3 is CAWSAGLFEKLFF. CDR3 coding DNA: TGTGCCTGGAGTGCAGGACTTTTTGAAAAACTGTTTTTT.

J is TRBJ1-2 and V is TRBV18; 10 bases agree with TRBD1. The germline V gene has CDR1 KGHSH and CDR2 LQKENI. The CDR3 contains 16 residues. V was pared by 6 bases and J by 4 bases, with 11 bases of the junction left unmatched. CDR3 residues: CASSPGRDRGGYGYTF. As DNA, the CDR3 is TGTGCCAGCTCGCCTGGCCGGGACAGGGGAGGCTATGGCTACACCTTC.

The rearrangement uses TRBV10-3 and TRBJ1-3, with D perhaps matching TRBD1 (5 bases). The CDR3 is 14 amino acids. Germline lookup yields CDR1 ENHRY and CDR2 SYGVKD. The V end was cut by 6 bases, the J end by 4 bases, with 13 bases between. In nucleotides, the CDR3 is TGTGCCATCAGCCATGGGGCGGCAGGAAACACCATATATTTT. Its protein product is CAISHGAAGNTIYF.

The chain is built from TRBV6-5 and TRBJ1-1; perhaps TRBD1 as D (5 bases). In germline, CDR1 is MNHEY, CDR2 SVGAGI. With 0 bases removed from V and 12 bases from J, the gap between germline ends came to 17 bases. The CDR3 spans 14 residues. This chain's CDR3 is CASSYSLGLGGSFF. Here the CDR3 DNA reads TGTGCCAGCAGTTACTCCCTGGGGCTTGGGGGATCTTTCTTT.

The chain couples TRBV11-2 to TRBJ2-1; 14 bases are a match to TRBD2. CDR1 and CDR2 from the germline V gene are SGHAT and FQNNGV. The CDR3 consists of 15 residues. V was clipped by 0 bases and J by 11 bases; unmatched bases: 3. CDR3 sequence (DNA): TGTGCCAGCAGCTTAGAGGGACTAGCGGGGGCCCAGCAGTTCTTC. Its translation is CASSLEGLAGAQQFF.

The chain recombines TRBV7-2 with TRBJ2-7; possibly TRBD1 for D (5 bases). V lost 5 bases and J lost 1, with 12 bases in between. Germline CDR1 SGHTA, CDR2 FQGNSA. The CDR3 runs 14 residues. The CDR3: CASSQPTGSYEQYF. In DNA form, the CDR3 reads TGTGCCAGCAGCCAACCTACAGGTTCCTACGAGCAGTACTTC.

The chain uses TRBV30 and TRBJ1-4; D gene unclear. Trimming removed 0 bases from V and 10 bases from J, with 12 bases in between. CDR1 GTSNPN and CDR2 SVGIG come from the germline V gene (reference sequence). This CDR3 contains 13 residues. This CDR3 reads CAWSVLSSGKLFF. The DNA of the CDR3 is TGTGCCTGGAGTGTACTTTCATCGGGAAAACTGTTTTTT.

This clone has a single count. This sequence joins TRBV6-1 and TRBJ1-5; perhaps TRBD1 as D (5 bases). V lost 5 bases, J lost 4 bases, and 12 bases lay in between. CDR3 length: 14 residues. The V gene's germline CDR1 is MNHNS and CDR2 SASEGT. CDR3 region: CASSWGKGNQPQHF. The CDR3 bases are TGTGCCAGCAGTTGGGGGAAGGGTAATCAGCCCCAGCATTTT.

This clone was found once. The CDR3 coding sequence is TGTGCCAGCAGCTTAACGACAGACAGATACTCTGGGGCCAACGTCCTGACTTTC. It codes for CASSLTTDRYSGANVLTF. This sequence joins TRBV7-8 and TRBJ2-6; possibly TRBD1 for D (5 bases). CDR3 length equals 18 residues. The ends were cut back, 2 bases at V and 0 bases at J, with 14 bases in the middle. Germline V CDR1 and CDR2: SGHVS, FQNEAQ.

This chain uses TRBV25-1 with TRBJ2-1; 7 bases agree with TRBD1. CDR1 and CDR2 from the germline V gene are MGHDK and SYGVNS. The CDR3 covers 14 residues. Germline trimming cut 7 bases from V and 12 bases from J; bases unmatched to any gene: 15. The CDR3 nucleotides read TGTGCCAGCACCCAGGACCGTACAGGGGCCCGGCAGTTCTTC. This translates into CASTQDRTGARQFF. The complete variable domain, with remaining parts taken from reference TRBV25-1 and TRBJ2-1, reads EADIYQTPRYLVIGTGKKITLECSQTMGHDKMYWYQQDPGMELHLIHYSYGVNSTEKGDLSSESTVSRIRTEHFPLTLESARPSHTSQYLCASTQDRTGARQFFGPGTRLTVL.

The chain links TRBV10-3 to TRBJ1-2; the match to TRBD1 covers 10 bases. Per the germline V gene, CDR1 is ENHRY and CDR2 is SYGVKD. V lost 6 bases to trimming and J lost 6 bases; unmatched junction nucleotides: 7. The CDR3 consists of 14 residues. CDR3 sequence (DNA): TGTGCCATCAGCTCGGACAGGGGGAACGATGGCTACACCTTC. It encodes CAISSDRGNDGYTF.

The chain is built from TRBV11-3 and TRBJ2-3, with TRBD2 identical over 11 bases. Germline values: CDR1 SGHNT, CDR2 YENEEA. The V segment lost 5 bases and the J segment 1 base; nucleotides outside the gene matches: 5. This CDR3 is built from 16 residues. The CDR3 nucleotides read TGTGCCAGCAGCGCCGGGACTAGCGGACGCACAGATACGCAGTATTTT. Encoded protein: CASSAGTSGRTDTQYF.